Listed below are T cell receptor beta chains from one sample, sequenced in a study of identifying expanded T cells in peripheral blood. Repertoires were generated with immunoSEQ multiplex PCR, while TCRdb's copy carries only in-frame clones and drops some. Of around 85,000 clones listed, roughly 90% were seen once; the top ten hold around 2.7%. Material: blood. These receptors all stem from a person between 18 and 75 years old in good health. The CDR3 runs from the conserved cysteine through the conserved F or W. A D gene is named only where the DNA matches it firmly. Size is stated for part of the rows, as once, few or many counts, or as a class when the clone is expanded.

CDR3nt,CDR3aa,j_gene,d_gene,v_gene,abundance
TGTGCCAGCAGTGACTTCCAAGGGTTAACTAATGAAAAACTGTTTTTT,CASSDFQGLTNEKLFF,TRBJ1-4,NA,TRBV2,NA
TGTGCCAGCAGCTCGGTCCAGATCACAGGGGGCGCCGAGCAGTACTTC,CASSSVQITGGAEQYF,TRBJ2-7,TRBD1,TRBV7-9,once
TGTGCCAGTAGTATTACGAGGGAGGATACTGAGCAGTTCTTC,CASSITREDTEQFF,TRBJ2-1,NA,TRBV19,NA
TGTGCCAGCAGCCGGGTGGGGGGCCGGGGAGATACGCAGTATTTT,CASSRVGGRGDTQYF,TRBJ2-3,NA,TRBV7-2,few
TGCAGCGTTGTGGGGCAGATCCAAGAGACCCAGTACTTC,CSVVGQIQETQYF,TRBJ2-5,NA,TRBV29-1,NA
TGTGCCAGCAGCTCGAGGGGGACACTTTATTCCTACAATGAGCAGTTCTTC,CASSSRGTLYSYNEQFF,TRBJ2-1,NA,TRBV7-2,NA
TGTGCCAGCAGTGAGGGGGTGGCCGGCTACACTGAAGCTTTCTTT,CASSEGVAGYTEAFF,TRBJ1-1,NA,TRBV2,NA
TGCGCCAGCAGTCACTCTGACACCGGGACTAGCGGGAGATCCCCCAAAGATACGCAGTATTTT,CASSHSDTGTSGRSPKDTQYF,TRBJ2-3,TRBD2,TRBV23-1,NA
TGTGCCAGCAGTGAATTCCAGGAGCGGGAGCAAGAGACCCAGTACTTC,CASSEFQEREQETQYF,TRBJ2-5,TRBD2,TRBV2,NA
TGTGCCAGCAGCTTCCGCTTAGGACTAGCGGGAGCTGGTGAGCAGTTCTTC,CASSFRLGLAGAGEQFF,TRBJ2-1,TRBD2,TRBV5-6,NA
TGTGCCAGCAGGGACAAGAACACTGAAGCTTTCTTT,CASRDKNTEAFF,TRBJ1-1,NA,TRBV6-5,few
TGCGCCAGCAGCCAAAACCTGACCCCGAATTCACCCCTCCACTTT,CASSQNLTPNSPLHF,TRBJ1-6,NA,TRBV5-1,NA
TGTGCCAGCAGCCCGCGTGGGGGGGTGCTTAGCACAGATACGCAGTATTTT,CASSPRGGVLSTDTQYF,TRBJ2-3,TRBD2,TRBV7-8,NA
TGCGCCAGCAGCCCTAGCGGGGGGGGTGGCTACAATGAGCAGTTCTTC,CASSPSGGGGYNEQFF,TRBJ2-1,TRBD2,TRBV5-1,few
TGTGCCAGCAGCCCGACTACTACTTACGAGCAGTACTTC,CASSPTTTYEQYF,TRBJ2-7,NA,TRBV6-5,once
TGCAGCGTTGAGGGAGGGAATGAGCAGTTCTTC,CSVEGGNEQFF,TRBJ2-1,TRBD2,TRBV29-1,NA
TGTGCCAGCAGGGAGGGGTCCGGAAACACCATATATTTT,CASREGSGNTIYF,TRBJ1-3,NA,TRBV6-6,NA
TGTGCCAGCAGTGCCCAAGGGGGCCAGCCCCAGCATTTT,CASSAQGGQPQHF,TRBJ1-5,TRBD1,TRBV6-4,NA
TGTGCCAGCAGTCGTAGCGGGAGGGCTTGGGGCATTCAGTACTTC,CASSRSGRAWGIQYF,TRBJ2-4,TRBD2,TRBV5-6,NA
TGTGCCAGCAGGGGACAGGGGAGGGACACTGAAGCTTTCTTT,CASRGQGRDTEAFF,TRBJ1-1,TRBD1,TRBV6-1,NA
TGTGCCAGCAGTTTAACCAGTGGGGACCATGAAAAACTGTTTTTT,CASSLTSGDHEKLFF,TRBJ1-4,NA,TRBV27,NA
TGTGCCAGTAGTATAAGCCAGGGGGAGCAATCCTTATATGGCTACACCTTC,CASSISQGEQSLYGYTF,TRBJ1-2,TRBD1,TRBV19,once
TGTGCCAGCAGCGTAGCACAGCTAGACGATACGCAGTATTTT,CASSVAQLDDTQYF,TRBJ2-3,NA,TRBV9,NA
TGTGCTAGTGGCACCTCCACAGAATACAATGAGCAGTTCTTC,CASGTSTEYNEQFF,TRBJ2-1,NA,TRBV12-5,NA
TGTGCCAGCACCATGACTAGCGGGATTGGCGAGCAGTACTTC,CASTMTSGIGEQYF,TRBJ2-7,TRBD2,TRBV7-6,few
TGTGCCTCGGACAGGGGTTCATTTAACACTGAAGCTTTCTTT,CASDRGSFNTEAFF,TRBJ1-1,TRBD1,TRBV30,NA
TGCGCCAGCAGCTTGTTTACAGGGGATGGCTACACCTTC,CASSLFTGDGYTF,TRBJ1-2,TRBD1,TRBV5-1,NA
TGTGCCAGCAGCTTTACGGGGAACACTGAAGCTTTCTTT,CASSFTGNTEAFF,TRBJ1-1,NA,TRBV7-9,once
TGTGCCAGTAGTATCGGTCAAGGCTACACCTTC,CASSIGQGYTF,TRBJ1-2,NA,TRBV19,once
TGTGCCAGTACTCCGGACCGGATCTATGGCTACACCTTC,CASTPDRIYGYTF,TRBJ1-2,NA,TRBV19,medium-sized
TGTGCCAGCAGCAAGGGGGGACGAGAGACCCAGTACTTC,CASSKGGRETQYF,TRBJ2-5,NA,TRBV5-8,NA
TGTGCCACCAGCAGAGAGTGGAGGGGGAATTTCATGAACACTGAAGCTTTCTTT,CATSREWRGNFMNTEAFF,TRBJ1-1,NA,TRBV15,few
TGTGCCAGCAGCCTAGTAACAGGGGGGAGCACAGATACGCAGTATTTT,CASSLVTGGSTDTQYF,TRBJ2-3,TRBD1,TRBV7-6,NA
TGCGCCAGCAGCCTTCTCGCGGGGGGCCAAGCGGATACGCAGTATTTT,CASSLLAGGQADTQYF,TRBJ2-3,TRBD2,TRBV4-3,NA
TGTGCCAGCAGCTTAGATAGTAGCGGAGGAGGTGAGCAGTTCTTC,CASSLDSSGGGEQFF,TRBJ2-1,NA,TRBV11-3,NA
TGTGCCAGCAGCGTAGCGGTGGGCTCCTACAATGAGCAGTTCTTC,CASSVAVGSYNEQFF,TRBJ2-1,NA,TRBV9,few
TGTGCCAGCACCAGAACTCGGACGGAACCCCTCCACTTT,CASTRTRTEPLHF,TRBJ1-6,NA,TRBV2,NA
TGCGCCAGCGGCTTGAGGCAGGGCGTTAATGAAAAACTGTTTTTT,CASGLRQGVNEKLFF,TRBJ1-4,NA,TRBV5-1,NA
TGTGCCTGGACTTTGGGACTAGCGGGGGGCACAGATACGCAGTATTTT,CAWTLGLAGGTDTQYF,TRBJ2-3,TRBD2,TRBV30,once
TGTGCCAGCAGTTTCTCAGGGGGCGGGGCTGAAGCTTTCTTT,CASSFSGGGAEAFF,TRBJ1-1,TRBD1,TRBV28,NA
TGTGCCAGCAGCCCCGGGACTCCCTCCTACAATGAGCAGTTCTTC,CASSPGTPSYNEQFF,TRBJ2-1,NA,TRBV14,NA
TGTGCCAGCAGCGTTGGGACTAGCTCGGGCAATGAGCAGTTCTTC,CASSVGTSSGNEQFF,TRBJ2-1,TRBD2,TRBV9,NA
TGTGCCAGCAGCTCAAAACCCCGACTAGCGAGCTCCTACAATGAGCAGTTCTTC,CASSSKPRLASSYNEQFF,TRBJ2-1,TRBD2,TRBV7-3,NA
TGTGCCAGCAGCTTAGCCCTCCCGGGGACAGCTCGCACAGATACGCAGTATTTT,CASSLALPGTARTDTQYF,TRBJ2-3,TRBD1,TRBV7-9,NA
TGTGCCAGCAGCTATGTGCGAGGGAACACTGAAGCTTTCTTT,CASSYVRGNTEAFF,TRBJ1-1,NA,TRBV11-2,NA
TGTGCCTGGAGTGTTCGCGGGGGCCGCACAGATACGCAGTATTTT,CAWSVRGGRTDTQYF,TRBJ2-3,NA,TRBV30,NA
TGTGCCAGCCGTACTTGGGACAGGGTCTACAATGAGCAGTTCTTC,CASRTWDRVYNEQFF,TRBJ2-1,TRBD1,TRBV19,NA
TGCGCCAGCAGCCAAAACAGTGGAAACACCATATATTTT,CASSQNSGNTIYF,TRBJ1-3,NA,TRBV4-3,few
TGCGCCAGCAGCCAAGACGACAGGGACTATGGCTACACCTTC,CASSQDDRDYGYTF,TRBJ1-2,TRBD1,TRBV4-3,NA
TGCAGCGTTCCAGGACAGGGAAGGGGACAGTACTTC,CSVPGQGRGQYF,TRBJ2-7,TRBD1,TRBV29-1,NA
TGTGCCAGCAGCGGCACAGTGTTCTCTGGGGCCAACGTCCTGACTTTC,CASSGTVFSGANVLTF,TRBJ2-6,NA,TRBV9,once
TGCGCCAGCAGCCACGACAGGGTTTTATTTGAAGCTTTCTTT,CASSHDRVLFEAFF,TRBJ1-1,TRBD1,TRBV4-1,NA
TGTGCCAGCAGTTACTTACCCGACAGGGAGACCCAGTACTTC,CASSYLPDRETQYF,TRBJ2-5,NA,TRBV6-5,NA
TGCAGTGCTAACCCCCTCCACTTT,CSANPLHF,TRBJ1-6,NA,TRBV20-1,NA
TGTGCCAGCAGCCCGGCGAGGGGTCCCAATGAGCAGTTCTTC,CASSPARGPNEQFF,TRBJ2-1,NA,TRBV7-2,NA
TGTGCCAGCAGTTCCCCCTTCGACGAGCAGTACTTC,CASSSPFDEQYF,TRBJ2-7,NA,TRBV6-6,NA
TGTGCCACCAGCAGAAGGGCCGGTGAGACCCAGTACTTC,CATSRRAGETQYF,TRBJ2-5,NA,TRBV15,NA
TGTGCCAGCAGTTTGGCGGGAGGGGTCTACGAGCAGTACTTC,CASSLAGGVYEQYF,TRBJ2-7,TRBD2,TRBV28,NA